This T cell receptor beta chain was documented in a study of T cells after yellow fever vaccination. Study as a whole: Based on CD3, CD45RA, CCR7 and CD95, EM, EMRA, CM and Tscm memory subsets were sorted.

Germline V gives CDR1 LNHNV, CDR2 YYDKDF (reference sequence). V shed 3 bases, J shed 14 bases, and the junction held 21 bases outside the gene matches. This CDR3 is 16 amino acids long. TCRdb processed the 5' RACE reads anew with MiXCR; each CDR3 protein has one entry. The sample lists 25,000 to 30,000 distinct CDR3 sequences, over 5.5% seen once, with 25% in the top ten. This sample comprised PBMCs, either bulk or a sorted T-cell subset (CD4+, CD8+, memory, or dextramer-sorted; not recorded which), obtained on the day of the yellow fever booster vaccination. This sequence was found in a man aged 25 to 40 who received the YFV17D yellow fever vaccine. V gene TRBV15 combines with J gene TRBJ1-2, with 7 bases aligning to TRBD1. This CDR3 reads CATSRVQSISGGSLTF. DNA of the CDR3: TGTGCCACCAGCAGGGTACAGTCCATATCAGGGGGAAGTCTTACCTTC.